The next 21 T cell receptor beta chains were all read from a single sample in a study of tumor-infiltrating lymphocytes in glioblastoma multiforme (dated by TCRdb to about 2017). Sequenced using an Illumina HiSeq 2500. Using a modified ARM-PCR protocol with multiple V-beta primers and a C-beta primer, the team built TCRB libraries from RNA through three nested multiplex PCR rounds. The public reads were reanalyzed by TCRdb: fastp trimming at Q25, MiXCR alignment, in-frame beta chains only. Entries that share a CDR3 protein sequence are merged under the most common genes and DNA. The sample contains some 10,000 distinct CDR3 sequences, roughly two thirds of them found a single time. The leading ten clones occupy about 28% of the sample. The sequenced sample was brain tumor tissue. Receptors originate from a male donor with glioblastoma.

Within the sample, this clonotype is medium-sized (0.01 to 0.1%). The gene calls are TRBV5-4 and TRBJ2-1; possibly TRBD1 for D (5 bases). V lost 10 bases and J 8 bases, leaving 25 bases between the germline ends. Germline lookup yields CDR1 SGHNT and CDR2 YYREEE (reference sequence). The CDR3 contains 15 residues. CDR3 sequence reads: CAAAGQGAPIHEQFF. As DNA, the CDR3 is TGTGCCGCGGCAGGGCAGGGCGCCCCGATACATGAGCAGTTCTTC.

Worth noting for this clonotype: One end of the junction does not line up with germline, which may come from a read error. The CDR3 DNA reads as TGCAGCGCTAGCCCTGGGGCAGCCTACGAGCAGTACTTC. Amino acid sequence: CSASPGAAYEQYF. The V and J genes are TRBV20-1 and TRBJ2-7; D is tentatively TRBD1 or TRBD2 (5 bases each). Germline V gene lookup returns CDR1 DFQATT and CDR2 SNEGSKA (reference sequence). CDR3 length equals 13 residues.

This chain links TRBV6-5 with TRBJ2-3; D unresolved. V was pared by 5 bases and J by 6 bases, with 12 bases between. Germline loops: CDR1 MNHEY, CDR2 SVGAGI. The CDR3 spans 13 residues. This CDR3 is CASSHVTGDTQYF. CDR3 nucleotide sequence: TGTGCCAGCAGTCATGTTACGGGCGATACGCAGTATTTT.

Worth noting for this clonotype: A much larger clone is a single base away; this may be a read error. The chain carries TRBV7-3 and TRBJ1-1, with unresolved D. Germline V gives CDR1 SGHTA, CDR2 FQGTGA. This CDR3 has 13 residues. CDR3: CASSLQVNTDAFF. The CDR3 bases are TGTGCCAGCAGCTTACAAGTGAACACTGACGCTTTCTTT.

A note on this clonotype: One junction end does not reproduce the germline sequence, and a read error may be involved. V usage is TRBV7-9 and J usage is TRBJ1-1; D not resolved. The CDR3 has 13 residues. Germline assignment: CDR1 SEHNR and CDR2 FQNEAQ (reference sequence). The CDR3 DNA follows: TGTGTCAGCAGCTCCGGCAGCAACACTAAAGCTTTCTTT. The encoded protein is CVSSSGSNTKAFF.

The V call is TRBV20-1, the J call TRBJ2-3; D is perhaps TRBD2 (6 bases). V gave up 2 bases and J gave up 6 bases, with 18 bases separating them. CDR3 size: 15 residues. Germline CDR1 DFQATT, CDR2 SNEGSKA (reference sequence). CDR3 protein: CSARRDFTPTDTQYF. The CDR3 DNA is TGCAGTGCTAGACGGGACTTTACGCCCACGGATACGCAGTATTTT.

The CDR3 spells CASSLDLAAGNNEQFF. The CDR3 bases are TGTGCCAGCAGTTTAGACCTCGCAGCGGGGAACAATGAGCAGTTCTTC. This sequence joins TRBV28 and TRBJ2-1, with 7 bases matching TRBD2. The V and J ends lost 2 bases and 5 bases, in that order; junction bases with no gene match: 9. Per the germline V gene, CDR1 is MDHEN and CDR2 is SYDVKM. CDR3 length: 16 amino acids.

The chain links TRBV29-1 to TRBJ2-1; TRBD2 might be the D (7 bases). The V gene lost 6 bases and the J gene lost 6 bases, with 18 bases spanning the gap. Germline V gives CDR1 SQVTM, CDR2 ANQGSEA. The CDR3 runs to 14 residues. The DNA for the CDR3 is TGCAGCGTGGGGGGGGGGCCGGGGGGCAATGAGCAGTTCTTC. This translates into CSVGGGPGGNEQFF.

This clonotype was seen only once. This CDR3 reads CASSLDSRNEKLFF. The CDR3 DNA follows: TGTGCCAGCAGTCTAGACAGTCGTAATGAAAAACTGTTTTTT. The chain employs TRBV6-5 and TRBJ1-4; D is perhaps TRBD1 (5 bases). The CDR3 contains 14 residues. From germline, CDR1 is MNHEY and CDR2 SVGAGI. The V end was cut by 5 bases, the J end by 4 bases, with 11 bases between.

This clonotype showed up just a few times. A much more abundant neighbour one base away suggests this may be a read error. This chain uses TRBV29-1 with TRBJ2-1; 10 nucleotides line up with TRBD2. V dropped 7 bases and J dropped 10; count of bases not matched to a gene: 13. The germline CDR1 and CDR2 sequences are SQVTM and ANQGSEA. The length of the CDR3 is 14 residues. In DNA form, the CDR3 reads TGCAGCGCCGCAGGGCTAGCGGGGGACTACGAGCAGTTCTTC. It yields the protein CSAAGLAGDYEQFF.

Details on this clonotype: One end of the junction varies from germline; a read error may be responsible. The CDR3 DNA reads TGTGCCAGTAGTTTTAACCGAGACAACTCAAGCTCCTACGAGCAGTACTTC. Amino acids: CASSFNRDNSSSYEQYF. The chain is built from TRBV28 and TRBJ2-7; D uncertain. The CDR3 consists of 17 residues. CDR1 is MDHEN, CDR2 SYDVKM, per germline.

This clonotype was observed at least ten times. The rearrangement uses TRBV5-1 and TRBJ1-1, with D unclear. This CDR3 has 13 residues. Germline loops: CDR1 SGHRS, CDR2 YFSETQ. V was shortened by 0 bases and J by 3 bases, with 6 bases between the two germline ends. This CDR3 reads CASSLERYTEAFF. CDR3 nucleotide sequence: TGCGCCAGCAGCTTGGAGCGATACACTGAAGCTTTCTTT.

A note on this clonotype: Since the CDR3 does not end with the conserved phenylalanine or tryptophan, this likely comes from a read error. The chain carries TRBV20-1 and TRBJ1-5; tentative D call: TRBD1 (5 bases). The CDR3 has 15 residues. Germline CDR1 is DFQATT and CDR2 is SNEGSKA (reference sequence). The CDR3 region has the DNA TGCGGTGCTCAGGAGGAGTTGGGGGGCAATCAGCCCCAGCATTCT. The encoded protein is CGAQEELGGNQPQHS.

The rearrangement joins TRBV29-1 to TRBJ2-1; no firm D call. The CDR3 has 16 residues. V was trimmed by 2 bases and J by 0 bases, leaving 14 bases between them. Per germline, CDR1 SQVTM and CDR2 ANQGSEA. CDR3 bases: TGCAGCGTTGAACCCCCTTCTAGGAGCTCCTACAATGAGCAGTTCTTC. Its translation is CSVEPPSRSSYNEQFF.

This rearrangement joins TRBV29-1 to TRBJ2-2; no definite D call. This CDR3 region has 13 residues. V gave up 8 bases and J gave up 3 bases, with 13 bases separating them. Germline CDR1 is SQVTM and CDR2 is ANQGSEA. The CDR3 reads CSSGHHYTGELFF. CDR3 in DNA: TGCAGCTCAGGCCACCACTACACCGGGGAGCTGTTTTTT.

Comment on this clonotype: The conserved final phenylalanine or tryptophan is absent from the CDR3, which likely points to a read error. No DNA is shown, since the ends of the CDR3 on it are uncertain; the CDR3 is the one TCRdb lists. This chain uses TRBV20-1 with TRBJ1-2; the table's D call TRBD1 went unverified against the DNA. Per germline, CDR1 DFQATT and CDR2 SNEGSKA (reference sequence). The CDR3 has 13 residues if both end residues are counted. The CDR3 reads CSVRDRTGNGYTL.

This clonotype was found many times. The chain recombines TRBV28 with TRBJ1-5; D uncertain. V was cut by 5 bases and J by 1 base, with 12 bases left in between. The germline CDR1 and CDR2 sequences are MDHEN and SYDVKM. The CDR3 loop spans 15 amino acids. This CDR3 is CASSPPGQSNQPQHF. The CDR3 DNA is TGTGCCAGCAGTCCCCCGGGCCAAAGCAATCAGCCCCAGCATTTT.

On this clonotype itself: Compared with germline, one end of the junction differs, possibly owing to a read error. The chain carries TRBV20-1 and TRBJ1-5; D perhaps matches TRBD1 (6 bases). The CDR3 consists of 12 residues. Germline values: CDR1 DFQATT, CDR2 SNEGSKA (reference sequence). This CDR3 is CGASTGLQPQHF. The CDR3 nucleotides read TGCGGTGCTAGTACAGGGTTGCAACCCCAGCATTTT.

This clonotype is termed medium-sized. The CDR3 loop reads CASSQASGSGEQYF. DNA of the CDR3: TGTGCCAGCAGCCAGGCGAGCGGGTCTGGGGAGCAGTACTTC. The rearrangement links TRBV4-2 to TRBJ2-7, with a weak D call TRBD2 (6 bases). The CDR3 has 14 residues. In germline, CDR1 is LGHNA, CDR2 YNFKEQ. Trimming took off 3 bases at V and 7 bases at J, with 16 bases between the two ends.

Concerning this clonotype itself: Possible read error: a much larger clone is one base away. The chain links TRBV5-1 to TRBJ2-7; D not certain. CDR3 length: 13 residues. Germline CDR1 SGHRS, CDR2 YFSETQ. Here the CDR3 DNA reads TGCGCCAGCAGCTTGGGACGCGGCTACGAGCAGTCCTTC. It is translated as CASSLGRGYEQSF.

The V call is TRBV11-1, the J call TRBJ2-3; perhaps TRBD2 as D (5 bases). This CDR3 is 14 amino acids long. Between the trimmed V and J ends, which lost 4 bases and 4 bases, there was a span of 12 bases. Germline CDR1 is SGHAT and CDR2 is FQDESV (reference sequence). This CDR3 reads CASSSVGVPDTQYF. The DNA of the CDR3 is TGTGCCAGCAGCTCAGTCGGGGTCCCAGATACGCAGTATTTT. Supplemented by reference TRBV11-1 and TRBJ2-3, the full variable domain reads EAEVAQSPRYKITEKSQAVAFWCDPISGHATLYWYRQILGQGPELLVQFQDESVVDDSQLPKDRFSAERLKGVDSTLKIQPAELGDSAMYLCASSSVGVPDTQYFGPGTRLTVL.